Listed below are T cell receptor beta chains from one sample, sequenced in a study of blood T cell repertoires in COVID-19. Method: immunoSEQ multiplex PCR; TCRdb's copy keeps in-frame clones and lacks some. The sample has 250,000 or so clones, around 90% seen once. The sequenced material came from PBMCs or T cells enriched from blood (not recorded which). The source is a woman in her 30s with acute COVID-19. Each CDR3 is given with its conserved first and last residue. Fields, in order: D gene, V gene, J gene, clone size, CDR3 DNA, CDR3 protein. The D gene is left open where the match is weak. Size is stated for part of the rows, as once, few or many counts, or as a class when the clone is expanded.

TRBD1	TRBV4-3	TRBJ2-1	medium-sized	TGCGCCAGCAGCCAAGACGTACAGGGGGCCTACAATGAGCAGTTCTTC	CASSQDVQGAYNEQFF
-	TRBV5-1	TRBJ1-1	-	TGCGCCAGCAGCTTCGGCGGGTCAGATCTTGCTTTCTTT	CASSFGGSDLAFF
TRBD1	TRBV5-1	TRBJ1-2	-	TGCGCCAGCAGCCCCGAGGGGGACAGGGCCTTTGGCTACACCTTC	CASSPEGDRAFGYTF
-	TRBV6-5	TRBJ2-7	-	TGTGCCAGCAGGGACTCTGGCTACGAGCAGTACTTC	CASRDSGYEQYF
TRBD2	TRBV5-1	TRBJ2-7	few	TGCGCCAGCAGCTCCTCGACTAGCGACTACGAGCAGTACTTC	CASSSSTSDYEQYF
-	TRBV2	TRBJ1-3	once	TGTGCCAGGGGGTCAGGGGCTGGAAACACCATATATTTT	CARGSGAGNTIYF
-	TRBV18	TRBJ1-1	-	TGTGCCAGCCCAGTAGGGGGATACGACACTGAAGCTTTCTTT	CASPVGGYDTEAFF
-	TRBV29-1	TRBJ2-3	-	TGCAGCGTAAGACGGGGTATTGGCACAGATACGCAGTATTTT	CSVRRGIGTDTQYF
-	TRBV5-6	TRBJ1-1	-	TGTGCCAGCAGCTTGGACCCGGGAACTGAAGCTTTCTTT	CASSLDPGTEAFF
-	TRBV7-2	TRBJ1-1	-	TGTGCCAGCAGCTTAAGTCAGGGGAACACTGAAGCTTTCTTT	CASSLSQGNTEAFF
TRBD2	TRBV5-4	TRBJ2-5	-	TGTGCCAGCAGCTTGTGGGCTAGCGGGGGGGAGACCCAGTACTTC	CASSLWASGGETQYF
-	TRBV10-1	TRBJ2-3	-	TGCGCCAGCAGCGGGGGGCCTTCTACAGATACGCAGTATTTT	CASSGGPSTDTQYF
-	TRBV30	TRBJ1-6	-	TGTGCCTGGACTGAAACAGGGTATGGTTCACCCCTCCACTTT	CAWTETGYGSPLHF
-	TRBV13	TRBJ2-1	-	TGTGCCAGCAGCTGGAAAGCAGGGGTAGATGAGCAGTTCTTC	CASSWKAGVDEQFF
-	TRBV7-6	TRBJ1-4	-	TGTGCCAGCAGCTTATACGGTGCAACTAATGAAAAACTGTTTTTT	CASSLYGATNEKLFF
TRBD2	TRBV2	TRBJ2-3	-	TGTGCCAGCAGTCTACTAGCGGGGGGGCTGAATACGCAGTATTTT	CASSLLAGGLNTQYF
TRBD2	TRBV13	TRBJ2-5	once	TGTGCCAGCAGCTTGGGACTAGCCCGGGAGACCCAGTACTTC	CASSLGLARETQYF
TRBD1	TRBV12-3/TRBV12-4	TRBJ2-7	-	TGTGCCAGCAGAGGGGACAGTCTGAACGAGCAGTACTTC	CASRGDSLNEQYF
-	TRBV30	TRBJ1-1	-	TGTGCCTGGAGTTCTTCTACGGGCACTGAAGCTTTCTTT	CAWSSSTGTEAFF
-	TRBV5-6	TRBJ1-4	-	TGTGCCAGCAGCCTACGATGGGGCTCTAATGAAAAACTGTTTTTT	CASSLRWGSNEKLFF
TRBD1	TRBV13	TRBJ2-3	-	TGTGCCAGCAGCCCTTTCCGACCGGGACAGGGGTTGCGCGGGGCCTTAAAAACAGATACGCAGTATTTT	CASSPFRPGQGLRGALKTDTQYF
-	TRBV6-2/TRBV6-3	TRBJ1-4	-	TGTGCCAGCAGTTACGAGGGGGATGAGAATGAAAAACTGTTTTTT	CASSYEGDENEKLFF
TRBD1	TRBV5-8	TRBJ2-5	-	TGTGCCAGCAGCTTACCGGGACAGGGGTTGGGCGAGACCCAGTACTTC	CASSLPGQGLGETQYF
TRBD1	TRBV5-8	TRBJ2-7	-	TGTGCCAGCAGCTCGGACAGGGTAAACTACGAGCAGTACTTC	CASSSDRVNYEQYF
-	TRBV3-1/TRBV3-2	TRBJ2-1	-	TGTGCCAGCAGCCAAGAGGGGGGACTCCCATTCTTC	CASSQEGGLPFF
TRBD1	TRBV7-9	TRBJ1-1	-	TGTGCCAGCAGCTGGGGACAGACGAACACTGAAGCTTTCTTT	CASSWGQTNTEAFF
-	TRBV19	TRBJ1-5	-	TGTGCCAGTAGTTACCTTGGGGGGGGCCGTCAGCCCCAGCATTTT	CASSYLGGGRQPQHF
TRBD1	TRBV25-1	TRBJ1-4	-	TGTGCCAGCAGTGAGGTTCAGGGGGGTTCAAATGAAAAACTGTTTTTT	CASSEVQGGSNEKLFF
TRBD1	TRBV7-9	TRBJ2-7	-	TGTGCCAGCAGCTTGTCGACAGGGGGCAAGAGCGAGCAGTACTTC	CASSLSTGGKSEQYF
-	TRBV19	TRBJ1-5	-	TGTGCCAGTAGTAGGACAGTGAGTAGCAATCAGCCCCAGCATTTT	CASSRTVSSNQPQHF
-	TRBV14	TRBJ1-2	-	TGTGCCAGCAGCCAAGATGTGGTGGTGCTATATGGCTACACCTTC	CASSQDVVVLYGYTF
-	TRBV7-2	TRBJ1-6	-	TGTGCCAGCAGCTTAGAGAGTTGGAATTCACCCCTCCACTTT	CASSLESWNSPLHF
TRBD2	TRBV5-4	TRBJ2-5	-	TGTGCCAGCAGCTTCCCAGCGGGGGCTGGAGAGACCCAGTACTTC	CASSFPAGAGETQYF
TRBD1	TRBV19	TRBJ1-5	-	TGTGCCAGTAGCCAACCAGGGGGTTGGAGCAATCAGCCCCAGCATTTT	CASSQPGGWSNQPQHF
-	TRBV12-5	TRBJ1-1	many	TGTGCTAGTGGTAACCACAGGCAAGGGAACACTGAAGCTTTCTTT	CASGNHRQGNTEAFF
-	TRBV6-6	TRBJ2-3	-	TGTGCCAGCAGTTACTCTAGTGAGCCCACAGATACGCAGTATTTT	CASSYSSEPTDTQYF
TRBD1	TRBV14	TRBJ1-3	-	TGTGCCAGCAGCCAACCGACAGGGAGTGATGGAAACACCATATATTTT	CASSQPTGSDGNTIYF
-	TRBV6-4	TRBJ1-6	once	TGTGCCAGCAGTCCAGGGACAAATTCACCCCTCCACTTT	CASSPGTNSPLHF
-	TRBV14	TRBJ1-1	-	TGTGCCAGCAGCGGCCGCCGAAATCGGGGCACTGAAGCTTTCTTT	CASSGRRNRGTEAFF
-	TRBV4-3	TRBJ1-1	few	TGCGCCAGCAGCCAAGATCGGGGGAACACTGAAGCTTTCTTT	CASSQDRGNTEAFF
-	TRBV15	TRBJ1-1	-	TGTGCCACCAGCAGAGATCAGGGGACTGAAGCTTTCTTT	CATSRDQGTEAFF
TRBD1	TRBV4-3	TRBJ1-2	-	TGCGCCAGCAGCCATCCAGGGGGCAATGGCTACACCTTC	CASSHPGGNGYTF
-	TRBV30	TRBJ1-2	once	TGTGCCTGGAGTCCCGGGACATCTACGCTTGGCTACACCTTC	CAWSPGTSTLGYTF
-	TRBV4-1	TRBJ1-1	-	TGCGCCAGCAGCCAAACGGTTAACACTGAAGCTTTCTTT	CASSQTVNTEAFF
-	TRBV5-1	TRBJ1-2	-	TGCGCCAGCAGCTTGTGGGGGGATGGCTACACCTTC	CASSLWGDGYTF
-	TRBV28	TRBJ1-1	-	TGTGCTATCTGGACAGCACTAGGAGCTTTCTTT	CAIWTALGAFF
-	TRBV9	TRBJ1-2	-	TGTGCCAGCAGCGTTAGTAAAGGGAGCTATGGCTACACCTTC	CASSVSKGSYGYTF
TRBD1	TRBV18	TRBJ1-1	-	TGTGCCAGCTCACCAAGCCAAGACAGGGATAGAGACGCTTTCTTT	CASSPSQDRDRDAFF
-	TRBV27	TRBJ2-7	-	TGTGCCAGCAGACTAACAGGGATTGTATCCTACGAGCAGTACTTC	CASRLTGIVSYEQYF